This is a list of T cell receptor beta chains from one sample in a study of blood T cell repertoires in COVID-19. Profiling relied on immunoSEQ multiplex PCR, and the TCRdb table lists in-frame clones only, not all of them. The table includes about 270,000 clones, 70% to 90% detected once. Sequenced: PBMCs or T cells enriched from blood (not recorded which). The receptors shown here come from a woman aged 30 to 39 who had recovered from COVID-19. CDR3s include the opening cysteine and the closing phenylalanine or tryptophan. D genes are given only for firm matches. Clone size is shown for a subset of rows, as once, few, many or a class of expanded clone.

j_call: TRBJ1-2
clone_size: .
v_call: TRBV6-5
cdr3_length: 15
d_call: .
cdr3_aa: CASSPWRKGYYGYTF
cdr3_nt: TGTGCCAGCAGTCCGTGGAGGAAGGGCTACTATGGCTACACCTTC

j_call: TRBJ2-3
clone_size: few
v_call: TRBV5-4
cdr3_length: 14
d_call: .
cdr3_aa: CASSSPDSADTQYF
cdr3_nt: TGTGCCAGCAGCTCGCCGGACAGCGCAGATACGCAGTATTTT

j_call: TRBJ2-4
clone_size: once
v_call: TRBV9
cdr3_length: 14
d_call: TRBD1
cdr3_aa: CASGGRGLGNIQYF
cdr3_nt: TGTGCCAGCGGGGGCAGGGGGCTGGGAAACATTCAGTACTTC

j_call: TRBJ1-4
clone_size: .
v_call: TRBV28
cdr3_length: 12
d_call: .
cdr3_aa: CASSLRGEKLFF
cdr3_nt: TGTGCCAGCAGTTTACGGGGTGAAAAACTGTTTTTT

j_call: TRBJ2-7
clone_size: .
v_call: TRBV5-8
cdr3_length: 16
d_call: TRBD2
cdr3_aa: CASSHRIGRALDEQYF
cdr3_nt: TGTGCCAGCAGCCACCGGATCGGGAGGGCCTTAGACGAGCAGTACTTC

j_call: TRBJ1-3
clone_size: .
v_call: TRBV28
cdr3_length: 13
d_call: .
cdr3_aa: CASTLLPGNTIYF
cdr3_nt: TGTGCCAGCACCCTCCTCCCCGGAAACACCATATATTTT

j_call: TRBJ2-6
clone_size: .
v_call: TRBV10-2
cdr3_length: 18
d_call: TRBD2
cdr3_aa: CASTIEAGADSGANVLTF
cdr3_nt: TGCGCCAGCACCATTGAAGCGGGGGCCGACTCTGGGGCCAACGTCCTGACTTTC

j_call: TRBJ1-1
clone_size: .
v_call: TRBV5-1
cdr3_length: 13
d_call: .
cdr3_aa: CASKTEMNTEAFF
cdr3_nt: TGCGCCAGCAAGACAGAGATGAACACTGAAGCTTTCTTT

j_call: TRBJ2-1
clone_size: .
v_call: TRBV9
cdr3_length: 15
d_call: TRBD2
cdr3_aa: CASSVGAGEFNEQFF
cdr3_nt: TGTGCCAGCAGCGTAGGCGCGGGAGAGTTCAATGAGCAGTTCTTC

j_call: TRBJ1-2
clone_size: .
v_call: TRBV5-5
cdr3_length: 14
d_call: TRBD1
cdr3_aa: CASSLGDRAYGYTF
cdr3_nt: TGTGCCAGCAGCTTGGGGGACAGGGCGTATGGCTACACCTTC

j_call: TRBJ1-3
clone_size: .
v_call: TRBV27
cdr3_length: 15
d_call: TRBD1
cdr3_aa: CASSLQGGGGNTIYF
cdr3_nt: TGTGCCAGCAGTCTGCAGGGGGGTGGTGGAAACACCATATATTTT

j_call: TRBJ2-1
clone_size: .
v_call: TRBV9
cdr3_length: 14
d_call: .
cdr3_aa: CASSVAVSYNEQFF
cdr3_nt: TGTGCCAGCAGCGTAGCTGTATCCTACAATGAGCAGTTCTTC

j_call: TRBJ2-3
clone_size: .
v_call: TRBV5-4
cdr3_length: 15
d_call: .
cdr3_aa: CASSLGGAGPDTQYF
cdr3_nt: TGTGCCAGCAGCTTGGGGGGAGCGGGCCCAGATACGCAGTATTTT

j_call: TRBJ1-5
clone_size: once
v_call: TRBV5-1
cdr3_length: 16
d_call: TRBD1
cdr3_aa: CASSAGTGDSNQPQHF
cdr3_nt: TGCGCCAGCAGCGCCGGGACAGGGGATAGCAATCAGCCCCAGCATTTT

j_call: TRBJ2-7
clone_size: .
v_call: TRBV5-1
cdr3_length: 16
d_call: .
cdr3_aa: CASKPISAGSSYEQYF
cdr3_nt: TGCGCCAGCAAACCCATTTCGGCGGGAAGCTCCTACGAGCAGTACTTC

j_call: TRBJ1-5
clone_size: .
v_call: TRBV27
cdr3_length: 17
d_call: .
cdr3_aa: CASRKGTGNYGGQPQHF
cdr3_nt: TGTGCCAGCAGAAAGGGAACAGGGAACTACGGAGGTCAGCCCCAGCATTTT

j_call: TRBJ2-3
clone_size: .
v_call: TRBV7-9
cdr3_length: 14
d_call: .
cdr3_aa: CASSLTGVTDTQYF
cdr3_nt: TGTGCCAGCAGCCTGACAGGAGTAACAGATACGCAGTATTTT

j_call: TRBJ1-3
clone_size: .
v_call: TRBV28
cdr3_length: 17
d_call: .
cdr3_aa: CASSGSVWRISGNTIYF
cdr3_nt: TGTGCCAGCAGTGGGTCGGTGTGGAGAATCTCTGGAAACACCATATATTTT

j_call: TRBJ1-2
clone_size: .
v_call: TRBV4-1
cdr3_length: 13
d_call: .
cdr3_aa: CASSQEGGGGYTF
cdr3_nt: TGCGCCAGCAGCCAAGAGGGCGGGGGTGGCTACACCTTC

j_call: TRBJ1-5
clone_size: few
v_call: TRBV27
cdr3_length: 15
d_call: TRBD1
cdr3_aa: CASSGTTGVGQPQHF
cdr3_nt: TGTGCCAGCAGCGGAACAACAGGGGTGGGTCAGCCCCAGCATTTT

j_call: TRBJ1-1
clone_size: .
v_call: TRBV11-2
cdr3_length: 15
d_call: .
cdr3_aa: CASSLVAGLNTEAFF
cdr3_nt: TGTGCCAGCAGCTTAGTAGCGGGATTGAACACTGAAGCTTTCTTT

j_call: TRBJ1-1
clone_size: .
v_call: TRBV9
cdr3_length: 16
d_call: .
cdr3_aa: CASSVGFRGRDTEAFF
cdr3_nt: TGTGCCAGCAGCGTAGGGTTCAGGGGCCGTGACACTGAAGCTTTCTTT

j_call: TRBJ1-4
clone_size: .
v_call: TRBV11-3
cdr3_length: 16
d_call: TRBD1
cdr3_aa: CASSRQGWFANEKLFF
cdr3_nt: TGTGCCAGCAGCCGACAGGGGTGGTTTGCTAATGAAAAACTGTTTTTT